This is a list of T cell receptor beta chains from one sample in a study of blood T cell repertoires in COVID-19. Produced via immunoSEQ multiplex PCR; TCRdb's table is partial and in-frame only. The sample carries approximately 200,000 clones, 70% to 90% recorded once. Sequenced input: peripheral blood. These receptors all come from a woman aged 25 to 39 with active or convalescent COVID-19. Each CDR3 is given without its conserved first and last residue.

V gene: TRBV30
CDR3 protein: AWSAKETGLSPYNEQF

V gene: TRBV5-1
CDR3 protein: ASSLGMGRGTEAF

V gene: TRBV3-1/TRBV3-2
CDR3 protein: ASSQGWTGGVEQY

V gene: TRBV4-1
CDR3 protein: ASSPTPGTAQETQY

V gene: TRBV19
CDR3 protein: ASSIGGNQPQH

V gene: TRBV19
CDR3 protein: ASSITSGGPNEQF

V gene: TRBV4-1
CDR3 protein: ASSQDGGAPGETQY

V gene: TRBV28
CDR3 protein: ASRGGTSTDTQY

V gene: TRBV6-4
CDR3 protein: ASKVQGRGYT

V gene: TRBV5-1
CDR3 protein: ASSLEGPAREGSPLH

V gene: TRBV6-6
CDR3 protein: ASSATEINYGYT

V gene: TRBV7-9
CDR3 protein: ASSRGQGVNTEAF

V gene: TRBV5-5
CDR3 protein: ASSLDRVGSNYGYT

V gene: TRBV6-5
CDR3 protein: ASSPTGKPYEQY

V gene: TRBV6-5
CDR3 protein: ASSPPTGVHTEAF